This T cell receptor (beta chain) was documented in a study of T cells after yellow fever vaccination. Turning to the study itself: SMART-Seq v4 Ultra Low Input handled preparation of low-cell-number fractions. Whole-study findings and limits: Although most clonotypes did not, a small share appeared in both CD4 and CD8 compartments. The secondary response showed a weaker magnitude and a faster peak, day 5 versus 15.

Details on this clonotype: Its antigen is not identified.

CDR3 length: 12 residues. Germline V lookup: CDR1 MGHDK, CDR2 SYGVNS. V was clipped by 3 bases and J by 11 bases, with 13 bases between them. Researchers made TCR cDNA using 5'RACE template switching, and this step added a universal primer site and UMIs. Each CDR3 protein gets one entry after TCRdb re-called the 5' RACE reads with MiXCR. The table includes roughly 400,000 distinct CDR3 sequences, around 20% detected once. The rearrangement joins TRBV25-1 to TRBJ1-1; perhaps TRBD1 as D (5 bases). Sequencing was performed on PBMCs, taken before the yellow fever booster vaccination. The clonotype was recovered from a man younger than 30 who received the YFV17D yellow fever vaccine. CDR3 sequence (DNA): TGTGCCAGCAGTGATTATACGGACAAGGCTTTCTTT. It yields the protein CASSDYTDKAFF.